The TCR beta chain described here comes from a study of CD8 T cells in Susac syndrome. Controls comprised healthy donors matched for age and sex. Random hexamers were used to reverse transcribe the RNA input (about 0.45 to 1 ug). The immunoSEQ assay covered 54 Vbeta and 13 Jbeta segments for CDR3. TCRdb itself ran the immunoSEQ multiplex PCR reads through MiXCR, one entry per CDR3 protein. This sample has around 150,000 distinct CDR3 sequences, with around 94% found just once. The TCR originated in a human donor in good health. Material: CD4+ T cells from PBMCs.

CDR3 amino acids: CATGQSFHEQYF. For the CDR3, the DNA is TGTGCCACGGGACAGTCCTTCCACGAGCAGTACTTC. The chain carries TRBV10-3 and TRBJ2-7; 7 positions match TRBD1. Unmatched junction bases numbered 8, after V lost 10 bases and J lost 5 bases. The CDR3 is 12 amino acids. Germline V gene lookup returns CDR1 ENHRY and CDR2 SYGVKD.